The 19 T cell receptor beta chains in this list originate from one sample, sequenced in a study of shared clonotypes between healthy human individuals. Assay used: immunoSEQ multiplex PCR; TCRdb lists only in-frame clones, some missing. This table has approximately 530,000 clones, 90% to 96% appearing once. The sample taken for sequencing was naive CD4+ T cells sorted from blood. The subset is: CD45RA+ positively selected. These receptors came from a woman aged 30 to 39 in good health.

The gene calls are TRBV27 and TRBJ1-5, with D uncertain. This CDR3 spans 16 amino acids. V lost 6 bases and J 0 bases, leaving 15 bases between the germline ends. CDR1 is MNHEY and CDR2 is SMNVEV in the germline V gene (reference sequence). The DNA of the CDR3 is TGTGCCAGCAGCCCCGGAGAGCGGGGTAGCAATCAGCCCCAGCATTTT. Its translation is CASSPGERGSNQPQHF.

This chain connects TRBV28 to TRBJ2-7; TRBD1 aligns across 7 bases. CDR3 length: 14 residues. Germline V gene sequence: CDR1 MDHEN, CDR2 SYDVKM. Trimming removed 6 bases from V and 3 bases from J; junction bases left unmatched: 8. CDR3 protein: CASSRDRVSYEQYF. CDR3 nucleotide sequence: TGTGCCAGCAGCCGTGACAGGGTAAGCTACGAGCAGTACTTC.

This chain's CDR3 is CASSPPYGGGRYEQYF. The CDR3 DNA reads as TGTGCCAGCAGTCCCCCCTACGGGGGAGGCAGATACGAGCAGTACTTC. The chain couples TRBV27 to TRBJ2-7; possible D gene TRBD2, 6 bases. CDR3 size: 16 residues. The V end was cut by 5 bases, the J end by 4 bases, with 21 bases between. CDR1 MNHEY and CDR2 SMNVEV come from the germline V gene (reference sequence).

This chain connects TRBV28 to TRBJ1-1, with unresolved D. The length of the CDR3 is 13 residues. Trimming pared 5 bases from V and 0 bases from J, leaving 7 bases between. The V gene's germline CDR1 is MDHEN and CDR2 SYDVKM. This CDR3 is CASSPSLNTEAFF. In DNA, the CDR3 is TGTGCCAGCAGTCCCTCGCTGAACACTGAAGCTTTCTTT.

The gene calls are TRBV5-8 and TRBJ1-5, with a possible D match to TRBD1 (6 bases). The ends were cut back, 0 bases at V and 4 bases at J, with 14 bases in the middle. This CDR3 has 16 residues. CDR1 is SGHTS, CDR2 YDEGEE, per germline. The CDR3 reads CASSLGSGVGNQPQHF. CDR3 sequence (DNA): TGTGCCAGCAGCTTGGGTTCAGGGGTGGGGAATCAGCCCCAGCATTTT.

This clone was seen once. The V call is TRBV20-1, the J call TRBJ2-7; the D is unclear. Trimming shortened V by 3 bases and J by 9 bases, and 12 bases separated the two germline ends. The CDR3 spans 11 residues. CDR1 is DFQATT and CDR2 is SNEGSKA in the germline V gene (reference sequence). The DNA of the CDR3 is TGCAGTGCTAGGGCCCCCCTGGGGCAGTACTTC. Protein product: CSARAPLGQYF.

CDR3 DNA: TGTGCCAGCAGTTTGCAGTACACAGATACGCAGTATTTT. Amino acids: CASSLQYTDTQYF. This sequence joins TRBV27 and TRBJ2-3; D remains unclear. Germline CDR1 and CDR2: MNHEY and SMNVEV (reference sequence). The germline V and J ends were trimmed by 3 bases and 2 bases, with 6 bases remaining between them. This CDR3 spans 13 amino acids.

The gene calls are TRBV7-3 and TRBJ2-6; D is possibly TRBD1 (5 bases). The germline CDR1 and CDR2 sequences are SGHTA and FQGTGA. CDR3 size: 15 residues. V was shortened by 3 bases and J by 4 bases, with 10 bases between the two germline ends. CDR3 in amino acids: CASSLGQAGANVLTF. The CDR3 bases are TGTGCCAGCAGCTTGGGGCAGGCCGGGGCCAACGTCCTGACTTTC.

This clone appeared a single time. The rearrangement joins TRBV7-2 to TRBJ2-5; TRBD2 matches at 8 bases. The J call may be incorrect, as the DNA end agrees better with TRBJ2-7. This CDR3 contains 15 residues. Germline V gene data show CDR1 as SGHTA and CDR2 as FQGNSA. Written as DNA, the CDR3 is TGTGCCAGCAGCTTACCCCGGACTAGCATCGACGAGCAGTACTTC. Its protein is CASSLPRTSIDEQYF.

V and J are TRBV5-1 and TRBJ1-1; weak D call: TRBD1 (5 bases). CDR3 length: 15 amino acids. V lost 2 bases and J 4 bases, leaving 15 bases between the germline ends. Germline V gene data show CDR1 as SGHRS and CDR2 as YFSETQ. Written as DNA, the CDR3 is TGCGCCAGCAGCTTTGGGGGGTCGGTGAGCACTGAAGCTTTCTTT. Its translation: CASSFGGSVSTEAFF.

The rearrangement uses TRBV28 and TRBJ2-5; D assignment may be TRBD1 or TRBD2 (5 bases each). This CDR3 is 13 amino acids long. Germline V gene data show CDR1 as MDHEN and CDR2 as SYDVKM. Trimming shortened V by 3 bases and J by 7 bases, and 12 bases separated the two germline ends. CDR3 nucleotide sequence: TGTGCCAGCAGTTTGGGGGTTATGGGGACCCAGTACTTC. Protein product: CASSLGVMGTQYF.

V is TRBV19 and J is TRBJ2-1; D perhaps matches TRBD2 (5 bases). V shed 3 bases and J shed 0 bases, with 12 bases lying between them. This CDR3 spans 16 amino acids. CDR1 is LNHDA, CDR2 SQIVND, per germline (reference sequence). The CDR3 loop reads CASSMGELPSYNEQFF. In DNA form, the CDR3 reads TGTGCCAGTAGTATGGGAGAGCTCCCCTCCTACAATGAGCAGTTCTTC.

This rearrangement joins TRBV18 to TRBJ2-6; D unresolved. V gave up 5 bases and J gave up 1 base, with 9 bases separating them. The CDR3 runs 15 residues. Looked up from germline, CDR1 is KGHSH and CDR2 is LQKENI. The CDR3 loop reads CASSSDISGANVLTF. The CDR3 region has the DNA TGTGCCAGCTCATCTGACATTTCTGGGGCCAACGTCCTGACTTTC.

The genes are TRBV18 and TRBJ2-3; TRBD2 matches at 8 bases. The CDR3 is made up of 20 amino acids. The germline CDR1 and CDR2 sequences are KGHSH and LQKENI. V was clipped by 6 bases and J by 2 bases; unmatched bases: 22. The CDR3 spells CASSPTSGTRSSWNTDTQYF. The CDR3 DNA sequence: TGTGCCAGCTCCCCAACTTCCGGGACTAGGTCGTCCTGGAACACAGATACGCAGTATTTT.

This CDR3 is CASTLTPGYEQYF. In DNA, the CDR3 is TGTGCCAGCACCCTGACTCCGGGGTACGAGCAGTACTTC. The gene calls are TRBV6-5 and TRBJ2-7, with D possibly matching TRBD2 (5 bases). V gave up 7 bases and J gave up 4 bases, with 14 bases separating them. The CDR3 has 13 amino acids. Germline CDR1 MNHEY, CDR2 SVGAGI.

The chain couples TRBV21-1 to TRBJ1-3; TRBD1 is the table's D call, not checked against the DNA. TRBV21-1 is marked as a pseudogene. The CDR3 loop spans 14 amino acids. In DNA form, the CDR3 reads TGTGCCAGCAGAGCAGGTACCTCTGGAAACACCATATATTTT. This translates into CASRAGTSGNTIYF.

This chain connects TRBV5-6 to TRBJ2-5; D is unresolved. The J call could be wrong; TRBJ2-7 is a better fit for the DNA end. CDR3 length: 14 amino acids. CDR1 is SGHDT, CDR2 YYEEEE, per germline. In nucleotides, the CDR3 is TGTGCCAGCAGCTGGAGAGCTCCATCTGGCGAGCAGTACTTC. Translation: CASSWRAPSGEQYF.

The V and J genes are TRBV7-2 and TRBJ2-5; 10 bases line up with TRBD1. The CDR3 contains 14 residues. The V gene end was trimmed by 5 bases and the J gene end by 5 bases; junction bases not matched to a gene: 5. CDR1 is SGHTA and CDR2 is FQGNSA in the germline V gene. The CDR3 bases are TGTGCCAGCAGCCGGACAGGGGGGGCGGAGACCCAGTACTTC. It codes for CASSRTGGAETQYF.

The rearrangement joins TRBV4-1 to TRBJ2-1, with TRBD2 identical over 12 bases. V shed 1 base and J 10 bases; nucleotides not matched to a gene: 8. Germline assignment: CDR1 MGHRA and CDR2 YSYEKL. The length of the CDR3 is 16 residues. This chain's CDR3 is CASSQALAGGRHEQFF. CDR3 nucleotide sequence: TGCGCCAGCAGCCAAGCCCTAGCGGGAGGGCGCCACGAGCAGTTCTTC.